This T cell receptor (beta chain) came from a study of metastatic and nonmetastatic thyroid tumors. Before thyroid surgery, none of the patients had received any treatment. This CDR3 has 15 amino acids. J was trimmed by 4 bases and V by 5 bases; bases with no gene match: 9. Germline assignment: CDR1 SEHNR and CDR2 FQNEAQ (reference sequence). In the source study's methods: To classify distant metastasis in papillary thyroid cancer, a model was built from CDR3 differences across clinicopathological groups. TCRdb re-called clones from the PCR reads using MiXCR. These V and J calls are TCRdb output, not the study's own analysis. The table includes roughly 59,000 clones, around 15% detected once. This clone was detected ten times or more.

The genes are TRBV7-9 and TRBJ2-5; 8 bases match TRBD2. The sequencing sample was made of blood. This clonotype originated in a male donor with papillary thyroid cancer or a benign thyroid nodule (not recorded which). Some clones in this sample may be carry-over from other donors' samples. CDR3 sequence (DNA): TGTGCCAGCAGCCCACCCGGGAGGGCAGCAGAGACCCAGTACTTC. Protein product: CASSPPGRAAETQYF.